Following are 23 T cell receptor beta chains from one sample sequenced in a study of T cells after yellow fever vaccination. TCRdb reprocessed the 5' RACE reads with MiXCR, giving one entry per CDR3 protein. This sample has about 230,000 distinct CDR3 sequences, with approximately 6.3% found just once. The input for sequencing was CD4+ T cells sorted from PBMCs, taken on the day of the yellow fever booster vaccination. Source of these receptors: a man aged 25 to 45 who received the YFV17D yellow fever vaccine.

This chain joins TRBV19 and TRBJ2-2, with 10 bases that match TRBD1. Trimming cost V 4 bases and J 5 bases; bases outside gene matches: 10. The CDR3 runs to 17 residues. The V gene's germline CDR1 is LNHDA and CDR2 SQIVND (reference sequence). CDR3 residues: CASSTSIRDRGTGELFF. The CDR3 bases are TGTGCCAGTAGTACATCTATCCGGGACAGGGGAACCGGGGAGCTGTTTTTT.

A few counts support this clonotype. The chain uses TRBV7-2 and TRBJ1-4; D is possibly TRBD1 (5 bases). The CDR3 sequence is 14 residues long. The V end was cut by 4 bases, the J end by 4 bases, with 10 bases between. Germline V gives CDR1 SGHTA, CDR2 FQGNSA. CDR3 in DNA: TGTGCCAGCAGCTCAAGGGGTTTTAATGAAAAACTGTTTTTT. Protein sequence: CASSSRGFNEKLFF.

V gene TRBV20-1 combines with J gene TRBJ1-3; tentative D call: TRBD1 (5 bases). This CDR3 comprises 14 residues. Germline V gene lookup returns CDR1 DFQATT and CDR2 SNEGSKA (reference sequence). V dropped 0 bases and J dropped 4 bases, with 10 bases sitting between them. The CDR3 DNA reads TGCAGTGCTAGAGATACGGGGCGCGGAAACACCATATATTTT. Translating it yields CSARDTGRGNTIYF.

This clonotype was seen at least ten times. This chain uses TRBV5-1 with TRBJ2-1, with D perhaps matching TRBD1 or TRBD2 (5 bases each). Looked up from germline, CDR1 is SGHRS and CDR2 is YFSETQ. There are 15 residues in the CDR3. V lost 4 bases and J 7 bases, leaving 18 bases between the germline ends. The chain's CDR3 is CASSPNRWGFNEQFF. The CDR3 nucleotides are TGCGCCAGCAGCCCGAACCGGTGGGGGTTTAATGAGCAGTTCTTC.

V usage is TRBV20-1 and J usage is TRBJ1-1, with unresolved D. With 1 base removed from V and 4 bases from J, the gap between germline ends came to 10 bases. Germline V gene data show CDR1 as DFQATT and CDR2 as SNEGSKA (reference sequence). The CDR3 length is 13 residues. The CDR3 sequence is CSARGPLATEAFF. CDR3 nucleotides: TGCAGTGCTAGAGGACCTCTCGCCACTGAAGCTTTCTTT.

This clonotype was seen ten or more times. The chain joins TRBV2 to TRBJ2-7; TRBD2 matches at 9 bases. The CDR3 is made up of 15 amino acids. Per germline, CDR1 SNHLY and CDR2 FYNNEI. With 4 bases clipped from V and 5 bases from J, the junction kept 9 bases outside the gene matches. In DNA, the CDR3 is TGTGCCAGCAGTGCCCTTAGCGGGGGCGTGAACGAGCAGTACTTC. It yields the protein CASSALSGGVNEQYF.

This clonotype has at least ten counts. The rearrangement links TRBV10-3 to TRBJ2-7; 7 bases agree with TRBD2. Losses at the gene ends were 6 bases for V and 5 bases for J; bases not matched to a gene: 10. The CDR3 contains 14 residues. Germline CDR1 ENHRY, CDR2 SYGVKD. The CDR3 loop is CAIRPREAGDEQYF. Here the CDR3 DNA reads TGTGCCATCAGGCCACGGGAGGCCGGGGACGAGCAGTACTTC.

This clonotype was recorded many times. Here the CDR3 reads CAISQGPSGETQYF. The CDR3 DNA follows: TGTGCCATCAGTCAGGGGCCCTCGGGGGAGACCCAGTACTTC. The V call is TRBV10-3, the J call TRBJ2-5; D may be TRBD1 (6 bases). This CDR3 comprises 14 residues. V lost 5 bases, J lost 5 bases, and 15 bases lay in between. The germline CDR1 and CDR2 sequences are ENHRY and SYGVKD.

As for this clonotype: This CDR3 is missing its conserved last phenylalanine or tryptophan, likely due to a read error. This chain joins TRBV10-3 and TRBJ2-1, with unresolved D. The CDR3 sequence is 15 residues long. Germline V gene data show CDR1 as ENHRY and CDR2 as SYGVKD. V lost 6 bases and J 0 bases, leaving 12 bases between the germline ends. The CDR3 region has the DNA TGTGCCATCAGGGACGGATCCAGCTCCTACAATGAGCAGTTCTTA. This sequence encodes CAIRDGSSSYNEQFL.

This clonotype has a count of ten or more. The chain employs TRBV5-1 and TRBJ2-3; weak D call: TRBD2 (6 bases). The CDR3 contains 16 residues. Germline V CDR1 and CDR2: SGHRS, YFSETQ. Trimming removed 4 bases from V and 0 bases from J, with 15 bases in between. CDR3 region: CASSPGTSPSTDTQYF. CDR3 nucleotide sequence: TGCGCCAGCAGCCCGGGGACTTCCCCTAGCACAGATACGCAGTATTTT.

This clonotype was detected ten times or more. The gene calls are TRBV29-1 and TRBJ1-2; 12 bases fit TRBD1. The CDR3 is 12 amino acids. Unmatched junction bases numbered 9, after V lost 5 bases and J lost 14 bases. Germline V gives CDR1 SQVTM, CDR2 ANQGSEA. CDR3 sequence reads: CSVHPGQGARTF. The CDR3 nucleotides read TGCAGCGTTCACCCGGGACAGGGGGCTCGGACCTTC.

The V gene is TRBV28, the J gene TRBJ2-3; 8 nucleotides align to TRBD1. The CDR3 loop spans 15 amino acids. Trimming at V came to 4 bases and at J to 1 base, leaving 4 bases not matched to a gene. CDR1 is MDHEN and CDR2 is SYDVKM in the germline V gene. The CDR3 DNA reads as TGTGCCAGCAGTTCCGACAGGGGCCGCACAGATACGCAGTATTTT. Its protein is CASSSDRGRTDTQYF. Variable domain in full (rest from reference TRBV28 and TRBJ2-3): DVKVTQSSRYLVKRTGEKVFLECVQDMDHENMFWYRQDPGLGLRLIYFSYDVKMKEKGDIPEGYSVSREKKERFSLILESASTNQTSMYLCASSSDRGRTDTQYFGPGTRLTVL.

At least ten counts were recorded for this clonotype. The chain couples TRBV29-1 to TRBJ2-5; 8 bases are a match to TRBD2. The CDR3 is made up of 13 amino acids. Germline V lookup: CDR1 SQVTM, CDR2 ANQGSEA. The trim removed 4 bases at V and 5 bases at J, leaving 6 bases unmatched. The chain's CDR3 is CSVADRLAETQYF. CDR3 nucleotide sequence: TGCAGCGTTGCCGACCGACTAGCGGAGACCCAGTACTTC. Looking up the rest from reference TRBV29-1 and TRBJ2-5 gives the full variable domain: SAVISQKPSRDICQRGTSLTIQCQVDSQVTMMFWYRQQPGQSLTLIATANQGSEATYESGFVIDKFPISRPNLTFSTLTVSNMSPEDSSIYLCSVADRLAETQYFGPGTRLLVL.

This clonotype was seen repeatedly, ten times or more. The rearrangement uses TRBV4-2 and TRBJ2-7; perhaps TRBD2 as D (6 bases). The V gene lost 3 bases and the J gene lost 3 bases, with 12 bases spanning the gap. CDR1 and CDR2 from the germline V gene are LGHNA and YNFKEQ. The CDR3 spans 14 residues. CDR3 protein: CASSHSGGNYEQYF. In nucleotides, the CDR3 is TGTGCCAGCAGCCATAGCGGAGGCAACTACGAGCAGTACTTC.

This chain's CDR3 is CSARRLAGAGTQYF. CDR3 bases: TGCAGTGCTAGGCGGTTGGCTGGCGCCGGGACCCAGTACTTC. The V and J genes are TRBV20-1 and TRBJ2-5; D gene ambiguous. V was clipped by 3 bases and J by 7 bases, with 18 bases between them. The CDR3 covers 14 residues. Germline V lookup: CDR1 DFQATT, CDR2 SNEGSKA (reference sequence).

This clonotype has a count of ten or more. This rearrangement joins TRBV5-1 to TRBJ2-3, with 8 bases matching TRBD2. V lost 4 bases to trimming and J lost 6 bases; unmatched junction nucleotides: 7. The V gene's germline CDR1 is SGHRS and CDR2 YFSETQ. CDR3 length: 14 residues. CDR3 sequence: CASSPGGLDDTQYF. For the CDR3, the DNA is TGCGCCAGCAGCCCGGGGGGACTAGACGATACGCAGTATTTT.

This clonotype was observed at least ten times. This chain links TRBV20-1 with TRBJ2-3; D is uncertain. The CDR3 contains 13 residues. Trimming cost V 2 bases and J 5 bases, with 11 bases left between them. The germline CDR1 and CDR2 sequences are DFQATT and SNEGSKA (reference sequence). The CDR3 spells CSARPALGDTQYF. The CDR3 DNA is TGCAGTGCTAGACCTGCCCTAGGAGATACGCAGTATTTT.

This chain links TRBV5-5 with TRBJ2-5; TRBD1 might be the D (5 bases). Germline CDR1 is SGHKS and CDR2 is YYEKEE (reference sequence). This CDR3 has 14 residues. Trimming left V 1 base short and J 4 bases short, with 11 bases between. The CDR3 loop is CASSLSQGAETQYF. The CDR3 bases are TGTGCCAGCAGCTTGAGTCAGGGCGCAGAGACCCAGTACTTC.

The chain carries TRBV19 and TRBJ2-2, with D maybe TRBD1 (5 bases). This CDR3 spans 14 amino acids. Deletions cut 7 bases from V and 3 bases from J, with 12 bases between. CDR1 is LNHDA, CDR2 SQIVND, per germline (reference sequence). This CDR3 is CASMKGRYTGELFF. CDR3 nucleotide sequence: TGTGCCAGTATGAAGGGGCGGTACACCGGGGAGCTGTTTTTT. Full variable domain (rest looked up from reference TRBV19 and TRBJ2-2): DGGITQSPKYLFRKEGQNVTLSCEQNLNHDAMYWYRQDPGQGLRLIYYSQIVNDFQKGDIAEGYSVSREKKESFPLTVTSAQKNPTAFYLCASMKGRYTGELFFGEGSRLTVL.

This clonotype was seen ten or more times. The chain uses TRBV20-1 and TRBJ2-3; D gene unclear. The CDR3 is made up of 11 amino acids. Germline loops: CDR1 DFQATT, CDR2 SNEGSKA (reference sequence). The V gene lost 6 bases and the J gene lost 6 bases, with 10 bases spanning the gap. Written as DNA, the CDR3 is TGCAGTGCCGTCCCCCCGGATACGCAGTATTTT. It encodes CSAVPPDTQYF.

This clonotype was detected a few times. The chain couples TRBV9 to TRBJ2-3; D remains unclear. Germline V gives CDR1 SGDLS, CDR2 YYNGEE. V lost 0 bases to trimming and J lost 9 bases, with 11 bases between them. The CDR3 sequence is 13 residues long. Here the CDR3 DNA reads TGTGCCAGCAGCGTAGCGGTGGAGAGCACGCAGTATTTT. Encoded protein: CASSVAVESTQYF.

The table lists this clonotype with a few counts. Here the CDR3 reads CASTPGQPYGYTF. In DNA, the CDR3 is TGCGCCAGCACCCCCGGACAACCGTATGGCTACACCTTC. The rearrangement links TRBV5-1 to TRBJ1-2; tentative D call: TRBD1 (5 bases). Germline loops: CDR1 SGHRS, CDR2 YFSETQ. V was clipped by 6 bases and J by 5 bases, with 14 bases between them. The CDR3 spans 13 residues.

This clonotype was recorded many times. The chain links TRBV6-5 to TRBJ1-1, with TRBD1 matching over 8 bases. Germline lookup yields CDR1 MNHEY and CDR2 SVGAGI. V was clipped by 4 bases and J by 6 bases; unmatched bases: 7. This CDR3 spans 14 amino acids. CDR3 nucleotide sequence: TGTGCCAGCAGTTCGGACAGGGCGAGAGCTGAAGCTTTCTTT. It is translated as CASSSDRARAEAFF.